This paragraph reports one TCR beta chain. Its specific antigen is unknown. One base away there is no much larger clone; base qualities are not given. Stable Graves' hyperthyroidism was defined as the absence of progression to ophthalmopathy over 18 months of follow-up. Hyperthyroidism patients were newly diagnosed, had a disease duration of under 2 months, and were aged 18 to 65 years. Patients with uncontrolled infections, other autoimmune diseases, pregnancy or lactation were excluded. Diagnoses relied on clinical symptoms, serum thyroxine and TRAb, thyroid ultrasound and orbital computed tomography. PBMCs were separated from roughly 10 ml of fresh peripheral blood using Ficoll-Paque density gradient centrifugation. Total RNA was extracted using Trizol reagent, and RNA quality was assessed on an Agilent 2100 Bioanalyzer. The TCR beta CDR3 regions were amplified from the RNA transcripts. For the first round of RT-PCR on the TCR CDR3, the HTBI primer set was used together with the Qiagen OneStep RT-PCR kit. Libraries were constructed in a second round of multiplex PCR, after which size selection and purification were carried out. Sequencing of the libraries was done on an Illumina HiSeq2000 using paired-end 100 bp reads. The original methods were these. SOAPnuke was used to process the raw data, removing reads that contained adapters or uncalled bases, had a mean Phred below 15, or lacked an exact match to the constant primer or identifier. COPE v1.2.5 was used to merge high-quality paired reads, and clonotypes were defined as unique nucleotide sequences. Clonotypes were aligned to IMGT TRBV, TRBD and TRBJ reference segments using MiTCR v1.1. Only V-J combinations with frequency above 0.0001, covering 99.2% of repertoires, were analysed. The TCS score was defined as the ratio of F50 (clonal expansion) to E x V (chaos), calculated using BLOSUM62-based TCRdist between CDR3 peptides within each V-J. Welch's t-statistics and random forest reduced roughly 500 V-J features to 13, which were used in a naive Bayes classifier (R e1071). The public reads were reprocessed in TCRdb via fastp at Q25 and MiXCR, keeping in-frame beta chains. Entries are consolidated by CDR3 protein sequence, retaining the most common genes and DNA. The V and J calls were not made by the authors but by TCRdb's processing. In all, the sample holds approximately 380,000 distinct CDR3 sequences, and about 19% of those were seen once. About 4% of the sample comes from the top ten.

This record belongs to a study of T cells in Graves' hyperthyroidism and ophthalmopathy (dated by TCRdb to the late 2010s). With respect to the entire study: Peripheral blood samples were taken at initial diagnosis, before any treatment was given. Whether ophthalmopathy could be predicted prospectively was tested in an independent validation cohort made up of roughly 19 hyperthyroidism patients plus 17 patients who later progressed to ophthalmopathy. For training and testing, the roughly 93 patients in the discovery cohort were randomly divided in a 7:3 ratio. After sampling, hyperthyroidism patients received methimazole starting at 30 mg daily, and ophthalmopathy patients received high-dose intravenous methylprednisolone. In several Graves' hyperthyroidism patients, the study also compared T-cell repertoires from thyroid tissue with T-cell repertoires from blood. To identify distinguishing TCR V-J signatures, a discovery cohort of 90 to 100 patients was used, comprising 40 to 45 with Graves' ophthalmopathy and around 57 with stable Graves' hyperthyroidism. According to the paper, TCR Vbeta CDR3 sequencing was carried out on around 140 peripheral blood samples, which came from 40 to 45 ophthalmopathy, around 75 hyperthyroidism and around 17 progressor patients. Overall results and qualifications from the work: Most expanded thyroid clonotypes (frequency above 0.001) were also found in blood, which suggests that blood repertoires may mirror thyroid immune responses. Sample size was not statistically predetermined, and investigators were not blinded to group allocation. During validation, the model predicted progression to ophthalmopathy a median of approximately 6.5 months ahead of onset, with around 71% sensitivity and 72.22% specificity. A 13 V-J signature model separated ophthalmopathy from stable hyperthyroidism, with approximately 87% sensitivity and roughly 82% specificity in cross-validation and 80%/75% in testing.

V was cut back by 6 bases and J by 6 bases, leaving a gap of 20 bases between them. Taken from the germline V gene (reference sequence), the CDR1 and CDR2 loops are MNHEY and SMNVEV. Including the terminal cysteine and phenylalanine, the CDR3 comprises 15 residues. Only CDR3 DNA is held: 45 bases, read in frame from base 1. The receptor comes from a woman aged 18-30 years with Graves' hyperthyroidism. The chain is assembled from TRBV27 and TRBJ1-1, and perhaps TRBD1 as D gene, on 6 matching bases. The sequenced sample consisted of blood. The nucleotide sequence is given as TGTGCCAGCAGGCACTACAGACAGGATCGGGCTGAAGCTTTCTTT. Translated, it gives CASRHYRQDRAEAFF.